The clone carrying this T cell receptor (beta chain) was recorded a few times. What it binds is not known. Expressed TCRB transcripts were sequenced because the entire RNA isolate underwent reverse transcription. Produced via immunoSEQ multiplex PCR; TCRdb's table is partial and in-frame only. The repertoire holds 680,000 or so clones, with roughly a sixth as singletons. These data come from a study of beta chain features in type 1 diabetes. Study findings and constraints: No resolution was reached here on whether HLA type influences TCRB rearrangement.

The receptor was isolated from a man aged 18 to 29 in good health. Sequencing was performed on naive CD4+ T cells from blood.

In DNA, the CDR3 is TGCAGCGTTGCGACATTAGCAACTAATGAAAAACTGTTTTTT. This gives the protein CSVATLATNEKLFF. V is TRBV29-1 and J is TRBJ1-4; no clear D. The CDR3 loop spans 14 amino acids. V gave up 4 bases and J gave up 0 bases, with 9 bases separating them. CDR1 SQVTM and CDR2 ANQGSEA come from the germline V gene. The variable domain in full, completed from reference TRBV29-1 and TRBJ1-4, reads SAVISQKPSRDICQRGTSLTIQCQVDSQVTMMFWYRQQPGQSLTLIATANQGSEATYESGFVIDKFPISRPNLTFSTLTVSNMSPEDSSIYLCSVATLATNEKLFFGSGTQLSVL.